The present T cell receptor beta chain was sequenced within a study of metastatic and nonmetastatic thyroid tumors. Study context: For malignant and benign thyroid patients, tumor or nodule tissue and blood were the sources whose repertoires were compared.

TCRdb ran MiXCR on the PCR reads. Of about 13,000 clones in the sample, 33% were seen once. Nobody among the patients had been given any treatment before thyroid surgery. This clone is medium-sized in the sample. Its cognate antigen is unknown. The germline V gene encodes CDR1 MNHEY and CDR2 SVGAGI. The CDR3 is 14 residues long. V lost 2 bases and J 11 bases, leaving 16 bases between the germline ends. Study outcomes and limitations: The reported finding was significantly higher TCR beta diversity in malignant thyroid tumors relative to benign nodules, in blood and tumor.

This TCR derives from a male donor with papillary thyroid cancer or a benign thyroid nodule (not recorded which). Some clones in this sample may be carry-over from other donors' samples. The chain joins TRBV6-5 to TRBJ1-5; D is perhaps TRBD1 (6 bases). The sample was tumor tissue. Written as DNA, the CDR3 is TGTGCCAGCAGTTACCACTCTTCCTGGGACACCCAGCATTTT. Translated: CASSYHSSWDTQHF.